The subject of this entry is one T cell receptor beta chain. Its antigen remains unidentified. This specimen comes from a study of cytomegalovirus exposure and HLA in healthy donors. General study points: The classifier reportedly diagnosed cytomegalovirus status with high specificity and sensitivity.

The CDR3 consists of 20 residues. V lost 3 bases, J lost 6 bases, and 22 bases stayed unmatched. Germline CDR1 is SGHVS and CDR2 is FNYEAQ. TCRdb keeps only in-frame clones here, not all; method: immunoSEQ multiplex PCR. The sample lists roughly 120,000 clones; approximately 89% were seen once. The donors were part of the approximately 130-subject validation cohort, which stood apart from the roughly 700-subject first cohort. This receptor was identified in a woman aged 18-30 years in good health and CMV-seronegative. The gene calls are TRBV7-6 and TRBJ2-7, with 11 positions matching TRBD2. Sequenced sample: PBMCs. CDR3 nucleotide sequence: TGTGCCAGCAGCTTTGCGGTTAGCGGGGGGGCCGTTATGCCAACCGGCGAGCAGTACTTC. Protein sequence: CASSFAVSGGAVMPTGEQYF.